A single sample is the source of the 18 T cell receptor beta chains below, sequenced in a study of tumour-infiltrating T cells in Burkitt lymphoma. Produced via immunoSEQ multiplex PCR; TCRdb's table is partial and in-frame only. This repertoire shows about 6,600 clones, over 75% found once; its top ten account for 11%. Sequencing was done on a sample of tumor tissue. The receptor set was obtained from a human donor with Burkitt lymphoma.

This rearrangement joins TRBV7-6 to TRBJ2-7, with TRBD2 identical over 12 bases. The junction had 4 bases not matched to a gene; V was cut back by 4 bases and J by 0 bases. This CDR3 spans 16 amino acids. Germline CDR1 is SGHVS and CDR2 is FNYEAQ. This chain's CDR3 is CASSSGLAGPSYEQYF. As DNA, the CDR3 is TGTGCCAGCAGCTCGGGACTAGCGGGCCCCTCCTACGAGCAGTACTTC.

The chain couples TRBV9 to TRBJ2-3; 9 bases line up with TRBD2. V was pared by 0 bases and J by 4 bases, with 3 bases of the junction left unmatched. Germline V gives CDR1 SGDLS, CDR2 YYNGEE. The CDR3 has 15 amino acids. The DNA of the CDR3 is TGTGCCAGCAGCGTAGCTGCGGGGGGGGCAGATACGCAGTATTTT. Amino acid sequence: CASSVAAGGADTQYF.

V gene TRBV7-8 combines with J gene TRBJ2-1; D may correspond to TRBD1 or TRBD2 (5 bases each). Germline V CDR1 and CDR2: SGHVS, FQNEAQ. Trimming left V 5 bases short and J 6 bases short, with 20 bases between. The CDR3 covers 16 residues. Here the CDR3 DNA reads TGTGCCAGCAGCCAGCGTGAAGGGACCCATGGCAATGAGCAGTTCTTC. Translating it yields CASSQREGTHGNEQFF.

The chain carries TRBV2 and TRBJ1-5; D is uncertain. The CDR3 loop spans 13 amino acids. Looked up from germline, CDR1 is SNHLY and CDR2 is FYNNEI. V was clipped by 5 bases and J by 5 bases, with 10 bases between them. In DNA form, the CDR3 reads TGTGCCAGCAGTCAAAGGATCGATCAGCCCCAGCATTTT. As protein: CASSQRIDQPQHF.

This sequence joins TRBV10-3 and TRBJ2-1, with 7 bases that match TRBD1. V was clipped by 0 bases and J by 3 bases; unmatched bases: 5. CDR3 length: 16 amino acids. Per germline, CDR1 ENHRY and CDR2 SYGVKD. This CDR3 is CAISESMAGGYNEQFF. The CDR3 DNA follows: TGTGCCATCAGTGAGTCTATGGCAGGGGGCTACAATGAGCAGTTCTTC.

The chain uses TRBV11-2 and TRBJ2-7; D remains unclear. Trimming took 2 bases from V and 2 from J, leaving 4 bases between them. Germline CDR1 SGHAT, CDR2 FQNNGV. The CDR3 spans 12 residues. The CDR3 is CASSLNPYEQYF. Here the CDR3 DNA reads TGTGCCAGCAGCTTAAACCCCTACGAGCAGTACTTC.

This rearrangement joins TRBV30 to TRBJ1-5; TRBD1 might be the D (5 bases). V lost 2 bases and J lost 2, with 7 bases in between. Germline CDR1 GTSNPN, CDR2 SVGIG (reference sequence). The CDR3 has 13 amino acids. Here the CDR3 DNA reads TGTGCCTGGAGTACAGGTGGCAATCAGCCCCAGCATTTT. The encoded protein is CAWSTGGNQPQHF.

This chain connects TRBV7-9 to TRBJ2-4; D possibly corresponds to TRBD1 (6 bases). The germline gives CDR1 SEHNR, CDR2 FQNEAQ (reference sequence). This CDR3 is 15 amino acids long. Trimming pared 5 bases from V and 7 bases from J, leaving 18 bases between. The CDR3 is CASSDENRVSNIQYF. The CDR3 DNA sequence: TGTGCCAGCAGCGATGAAAACAGGGTTTCGAACATTCAGTACTTC. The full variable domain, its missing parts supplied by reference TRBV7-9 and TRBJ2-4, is DTGVSQNPRHKITKRGQNVTFRCDPISEHNRLYWYRQTLGQGPEFLTYFQNEAQLEKSRLLSDRFSAERPKGSFSTLEIQRTEQGDSAMYLCASSDENRVSNIQYFGAGTRLSVL.

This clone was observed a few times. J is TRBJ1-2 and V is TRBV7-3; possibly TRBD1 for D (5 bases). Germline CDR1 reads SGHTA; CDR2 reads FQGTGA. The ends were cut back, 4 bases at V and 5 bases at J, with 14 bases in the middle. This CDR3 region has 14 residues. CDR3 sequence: CASSSPGVDYGYTF. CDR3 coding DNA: TGTGCCAGCAGCTCACCGGGGGTGGATTATGGCTACACCTTC.

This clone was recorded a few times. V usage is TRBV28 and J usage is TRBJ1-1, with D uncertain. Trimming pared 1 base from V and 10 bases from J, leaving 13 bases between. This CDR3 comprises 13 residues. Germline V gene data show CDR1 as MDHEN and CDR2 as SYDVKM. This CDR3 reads CASSLYSLSGAFF. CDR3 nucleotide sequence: TGTGCCAGCAGTTTATACTCTCTCTCGGGAGCTTTCTTT. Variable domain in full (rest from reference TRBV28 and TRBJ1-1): DVKVTQSSRYLVKRTGEKVFLECVQDMDHENMFWYRQDPGLGLRLIYFSYDVKMKEKGDIPEGYSVSREKKERFSLILESASTNQTSMYLCASSLYSLSGAFFGQGTRLTVV.

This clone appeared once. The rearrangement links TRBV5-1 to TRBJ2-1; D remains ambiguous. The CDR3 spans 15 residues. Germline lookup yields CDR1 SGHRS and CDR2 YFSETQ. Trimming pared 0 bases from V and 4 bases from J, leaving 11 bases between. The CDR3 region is CASSLGPTDYNEQFF. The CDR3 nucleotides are TGCGCCAGCAGCTTGGGGCCAACTGATTACAATGAGCAGTTCTTC.

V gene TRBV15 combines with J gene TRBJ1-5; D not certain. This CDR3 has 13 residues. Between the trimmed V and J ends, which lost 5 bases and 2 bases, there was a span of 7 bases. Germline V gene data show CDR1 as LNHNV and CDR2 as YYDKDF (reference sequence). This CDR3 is CATSLGGNQPQHF. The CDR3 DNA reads TGTGCCACCAGCCTTGGGGGCAATCAGCCCCAGCATTTT. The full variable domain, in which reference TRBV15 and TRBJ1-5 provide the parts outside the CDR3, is DAMVIQNPRYQVTQFGKPVTLSCSQTLNHNVMYWYQQKSSQAPKLLFHYYDKDFNNEADTPDNFQSRRPNTSFCFLDIRSPGLGDTAMYLCATSLGGNQPQHFGDGTRLSIL.

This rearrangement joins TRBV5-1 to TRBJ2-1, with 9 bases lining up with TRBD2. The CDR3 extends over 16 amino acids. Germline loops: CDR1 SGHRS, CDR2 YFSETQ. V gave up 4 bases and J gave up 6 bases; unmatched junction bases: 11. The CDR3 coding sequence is TGCGCCAGCAGCCTGGAGGGCGGGGGGGCCGGCAATGAGCAGTTCTTC. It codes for CASSLEGGGAGNEQFF.

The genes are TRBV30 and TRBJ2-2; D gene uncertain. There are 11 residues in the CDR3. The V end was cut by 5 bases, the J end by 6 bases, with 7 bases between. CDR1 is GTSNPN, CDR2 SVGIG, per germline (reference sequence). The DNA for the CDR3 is TGTGCCTGGCGGGCTCCCGGGGAGCTGTTTTTT. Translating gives CAWRAPGELFF.

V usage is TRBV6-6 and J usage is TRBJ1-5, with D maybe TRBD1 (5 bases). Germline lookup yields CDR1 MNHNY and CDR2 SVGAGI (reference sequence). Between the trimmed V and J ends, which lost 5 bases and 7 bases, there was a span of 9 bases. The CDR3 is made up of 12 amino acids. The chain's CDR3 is CASSTTAQPQHF. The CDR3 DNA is TGTGCCAGCAGTACGACAGCACAGCCCCAGCATTTT.

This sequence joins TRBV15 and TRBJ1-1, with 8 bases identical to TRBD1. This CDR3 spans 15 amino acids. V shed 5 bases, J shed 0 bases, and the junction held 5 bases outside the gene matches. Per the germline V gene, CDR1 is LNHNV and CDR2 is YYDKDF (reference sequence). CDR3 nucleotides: TGTGCCACCAGCGCGGACAGGGTTATGAACACTGAAGCTTTCTTT. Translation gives CATSADRVMNTEAFF.

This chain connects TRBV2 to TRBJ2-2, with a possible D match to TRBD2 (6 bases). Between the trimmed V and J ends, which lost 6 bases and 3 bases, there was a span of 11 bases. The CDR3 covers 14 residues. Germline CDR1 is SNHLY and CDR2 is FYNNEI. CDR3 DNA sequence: TGTGCCAGCAGAGGAGGGGCTGACACCGGGGAGCTGTTTTTT. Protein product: CASRGGADTGELFF. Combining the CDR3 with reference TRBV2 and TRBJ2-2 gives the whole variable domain EPEVTQTPSHQVTQMGQEVILRCVPISNHLYFYWYRQILGQKVEFLVSFYNNEISEKSEIFDDQFSVERPDGSNFTLKIRSTKLEDSAMYFCASRGGADTGELFFGEGSRLTVL.

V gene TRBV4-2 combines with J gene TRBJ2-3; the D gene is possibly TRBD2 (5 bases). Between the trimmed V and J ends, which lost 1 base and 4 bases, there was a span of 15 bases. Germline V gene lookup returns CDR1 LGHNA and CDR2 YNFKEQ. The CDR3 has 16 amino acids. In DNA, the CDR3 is TGTGCCAGCAGCCAAGCCCGGAACGGGGTGGCAGATACGCAGTATTTT. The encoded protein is CASSQARNGVADTQYF.